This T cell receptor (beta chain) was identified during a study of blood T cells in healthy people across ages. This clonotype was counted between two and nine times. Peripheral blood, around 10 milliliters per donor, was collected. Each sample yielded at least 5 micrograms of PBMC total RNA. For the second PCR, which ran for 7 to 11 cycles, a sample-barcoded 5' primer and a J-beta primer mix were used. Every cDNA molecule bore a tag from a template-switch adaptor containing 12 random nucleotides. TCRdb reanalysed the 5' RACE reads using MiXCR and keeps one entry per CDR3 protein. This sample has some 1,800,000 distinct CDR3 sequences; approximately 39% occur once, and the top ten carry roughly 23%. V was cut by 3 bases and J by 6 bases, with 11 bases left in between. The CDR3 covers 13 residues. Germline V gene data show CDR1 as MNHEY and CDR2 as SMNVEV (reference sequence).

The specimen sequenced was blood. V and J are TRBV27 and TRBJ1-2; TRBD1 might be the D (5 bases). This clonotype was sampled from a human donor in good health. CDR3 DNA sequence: TGTGCCAGCAGTTTTGGGACCGACGATGGCTACACCTTC. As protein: CASSFGTDDGYTF.